This TCR beta chain was captured in a study of cytomegalovirus exposure and HLA in healthy donors. Study summary: The study's early data release held roughly 91 million unique TCRs from HLA-typed donors.

Germline assignment: CDR1 MDHEN and CDR2 SYDVKM. The CDR3 covers 13 residues. The V segment lost 6 bases and the J segment 7 bases; nucleotides outside the gene matches: 3. This PCR relied on a set of 60 Vbeta primers and 13 Jbeta primers. Sequencing used immunoSEQ multiplex PCR; TCRdb keeps in-frame clones, though not all of them. The sample comprises more than 150,000 clones, about 85% of which are singletons, and 1% to 1.5% rests with the top ten. This receptor was taken from a man over 45 in good health and CMV-seropositive. Sequenced: PBMCs. This sequence joins TRBV28 and TRBJ1-5; 10 bases line up with TRBD1. The CDR3 DNA sequence: TGTGCCAGCAGCGGGACAGGGGTACAGCCCCAGCATTTT. Translation gives CASSGTGVQPQHF.